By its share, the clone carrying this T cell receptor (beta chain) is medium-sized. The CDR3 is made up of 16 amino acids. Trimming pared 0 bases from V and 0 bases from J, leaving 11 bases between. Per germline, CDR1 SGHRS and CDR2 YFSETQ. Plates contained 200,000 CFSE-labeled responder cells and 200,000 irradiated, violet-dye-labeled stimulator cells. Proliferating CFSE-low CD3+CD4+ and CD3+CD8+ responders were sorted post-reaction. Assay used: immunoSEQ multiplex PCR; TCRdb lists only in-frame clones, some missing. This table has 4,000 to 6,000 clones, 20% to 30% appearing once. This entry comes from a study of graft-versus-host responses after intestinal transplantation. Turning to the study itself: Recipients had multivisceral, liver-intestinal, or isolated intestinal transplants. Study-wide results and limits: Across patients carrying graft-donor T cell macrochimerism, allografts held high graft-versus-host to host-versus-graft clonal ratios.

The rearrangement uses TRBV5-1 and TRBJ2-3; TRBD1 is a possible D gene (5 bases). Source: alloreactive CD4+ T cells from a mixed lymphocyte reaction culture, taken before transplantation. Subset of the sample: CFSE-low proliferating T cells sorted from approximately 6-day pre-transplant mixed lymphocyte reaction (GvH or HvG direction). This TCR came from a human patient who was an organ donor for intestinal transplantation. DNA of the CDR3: TGCGCCAGCAGCTTGGTAACAGGTTGGAGCACAGATACGCAGTATTTT. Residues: CASSLVTGWSTDTQYF.